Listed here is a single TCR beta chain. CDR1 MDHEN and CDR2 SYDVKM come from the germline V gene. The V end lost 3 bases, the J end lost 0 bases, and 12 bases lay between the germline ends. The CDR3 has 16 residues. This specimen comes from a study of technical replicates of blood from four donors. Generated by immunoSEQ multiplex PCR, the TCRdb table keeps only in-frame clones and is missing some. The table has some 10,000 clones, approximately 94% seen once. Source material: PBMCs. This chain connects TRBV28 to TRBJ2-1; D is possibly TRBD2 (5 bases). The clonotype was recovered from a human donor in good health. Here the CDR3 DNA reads TGTGCCAGCAGTTTTGAGGGCCTGAGCTCCTACAATGAGCAGTTCTTC. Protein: CASSFEGLSSYNEQFF.